These 18 T cell receptor beta chains share one sample of origin, sequenced in a study of siplizumab effects on memory and regulatory T cells. Sequencing was performed with immunoSEQ multiplex PCR; in TCRdb, only in-frame clones are kept and a portion is missing. The profile shows over 35,000 clones, roughly 90% of them singletons. Sample: naive CD4+ T cells sorted from blood. The receptor source for this set is a human donor in good health.

V is TRBV6-5 and J is TRBJ1-2; D might be TRBD1 (5 bases). CDR1 and CDR2 from the germline V gene are MNHEY and SVGAGI. The CDR3 has 15 residues. Between the trimmed V and J ends, which lost 0 bases and 0 bases, there was a span of 8 bases. CDR3 DNA sequence: TGTGCCAGCAGTTACTCCACAGGTTCTAACTATGGCTACACCTTC. It specifies CASSYSTGSNYGYTF.

The rearrangement uses TRBV5-1 and TRBJ2-1; 9 bases are shared with TRBD2. CDR3 length: 15 amino acids. J gave up 9 bases and V 0 bases, and 7 bases lay outside the gene matches. The germline gives CDR1 SGHRS, CDR2 YFSETQ. CDR3 residues: CASSLGSGRPAEQFF. For the CDR3, the DNA is TGCGCCAGCAGCTTGGGGAGCGGGAGGCCGGCTGAGCAGTTCTTC.

The J gene is TRBJ2-4, the V gene TRBV19; TRBD2 is a possible D gene (5 bases). The CDR3 has 14 residues. CDR1 LNHDA and CDR2 SQIVND come from the germline V gene (reference sequence). V shed 4 bases and J shed 8 bases, with 15 bases lying between them. For the CDR3, the DNA is TGTGCCAGTAGTACGACAATCTTGAGGGACATTCAGTACTTC. Translating gives CASSTTILRDIQYF.

This chain uses TRBV18 with TRBJ1-5; 8 nucleotides agree with TRBD1. The V gene's germline CDR1 is KGHSH and CDR2 LQKENI. With 2 bases clipped from V and 6 bases from J, the junction kept 3 bases outside the gene matches. The CDR3 has 14 amino acids. The CDR3 loop is CASSPGQGGQPQHF. CDR3 nucleotides: TGTGCCAGCTCACCAGGACAGGGAGGTCAGCCCCAGCATTTT.

V usage is TRBV7-2 and J usage is TRBJ1-4, with unresolved D. This CDR3 has 14 amino acids. Germline assignment: CDR1 SGHTA and CDR2 FQGNSA. V lost 4 bases and J lost 0, with 6 bases in between. CDR3 residues: CASSYHATNEKLFF. The CDR3 coding sequence is TGTGCCAGCAGCTACCACGCAACTAATGAAAAACTGTTTTTT.

V is TRBV29-1 and J is TRBJ2-7, with a tentative D call TRBD2 (5 bases). The CDR3 runs 11 residues. The germline gives CDR1 SQVTM, CDR2 ANQGSEA. V lost 6 bases to trimming and J lost 2 bases, with 8 bases between them. Here the CDR3 DNA reads TGCAGCGTCGGGGAAACCTACGAGCAGTACTTC. Translating it yields CSVGETYEQYF.

This clone was observed a few times. CDR3 nucleotide sequence: TGTGCCAGCTCACCACCTCATAGCGGGAGTGCCGGGGAGCTGTTTTTT. This codes for CASSPPHSGSAGELFF. The V gene is TRBV18, the J gene TRBJ2-2, with 9 positions matching TRBD2. V shed 0 bases, J shed 6 bases, and the junction held 5 bases outside the gene matches. The CDR3 spans 16 residues. Germline loops: CDR1 KGHSH, CDR2 LQKENI.

The rearrangement uses TRBV7-3 and TRBJ2-3, with D tentatively TRBD2 (6 bases). The CDR3 sequence is 13 residues long. The ends were cut back, 5 bases at V and 4 bases at J, with 10 bases in the middle. Germline loops: CDR1 SGHTA, CDR2 FQGTGA. The CDR3 spells CASSGSGSDTQYF. The CDR3 nucleotides read TGTGCCAGCAGCGGGAGCGGGTCAGATACGCAGTATTTT.

This clone has a single count. The CDR3 reads CASSLDPGDGYTF. Written as DNA, the CDR3 is TGTGCCAGCAGCTTGGACCCGGGCGATGGCTACACCTTC. V and J are TRBV5-5 and TRBJ1-2; D gene ambiguous. Germline CDR1 reads SGHKS; CDR2 reads YYEKEE (reference sequence). The CDR3 is 13 amino acids. The V end lost 0 bases, the J end lost 6 bases, and 9 bases lay between the germline ends. Combining the CDR3 with reference TRBV5-5 and TRBJ1-2 gives the whole variable domain DAGVTQSPTHLIKTRGQQVTLRCSPISGHKSVSWYQQVLGQGPQFIFQYYEKEERGRGNFPDRFSARQFPNYSSELNVNALLLGDSALYLCASSLDPGDGYTFGSGTRLTVV.

The CDR3 DNA is TGTGCCAGCAGTTACGGGGAACTCATCAGTACCGGGGAGCTGTTTTTT. The encoded protein is CASSYGELISTGELFF. J is TRBJ2-2 and V is TRBV6-5; D remains unclear. The ends were cut back, 2 bases at V and 5 bases at J, with 15 bases in the middle. The CDR3 has 16 residues. Germline values: CDR1 MNHEY, CDR2 SVGAGI.

The chain combines TRBV9 with TRBJ1-3, with TRBD1 matching over 11 bases. This CDR3 has 16 amino acids. The junction had 8 bases not matched to a gene; V was cut back by 2 bases and J by 7 bases. CDR1 is SGDLS, CDR2 YYNGEE, per germline. The CDR3 is CASSVGPGTGGNTIYF. CDR3 in DNA: TGTGCCAGCAGCGTCGGCCCCGGGACAGGGGGGAACACCATATATTTT. Filled out from reference TRBV9 and TRBJ1-3, the complete variable domain reads DSGVTQTPKHLITATGQRVTLRCSPRSGDLSVYWYQQSLDQGLQFLIQYYNGEERAKGNILERFSAQQFPDLHSELNLSSLELGDSALYFCASSVGPGTGGNTIYFGEGSWLTVV.

The sample holds a few counts of this clone. The rearrangement uses TRBV4-1 and TRBJ1-5; perhaps TRBD1 as D (5 bases). The V end lost 1 base, the J end lost 8 bases, and 12 bases lay between the germline ends. CDR3 length equals 14 residues. Germline assignment: CDR1 MGHRA and CDR2 YSYEKL. This CDR3 reads CASSQGAGWEPQHF. The CDR3, as DNA: TGCGCCAGCAGCCAAGGCGCAGGGTGGGAGCCCCAGCATTTT.

This sequence joins TRBV4-1 and TRBJ2-1; TRBD1 or TRBD2 may be the D gene (5 bases each). The CDR3 sequence is 11 residues long. Trimming stripped 5 bases from V and 7 bases from J, with 6 bases between. Germline V gene sequence: CDR1 MGHRA, CDR2 YSYEKL. In DNA, the CDR3 is TGCGCCAGCAGCGGGGGAAATGAGCAGTTCTTC. Translation gives CASSGGNEQFF.

This chain connects TRBV11-1 to TRBJ2-3; D unclear. This CDR3 spans 14 amino acids. Trimming took off 2 bases at V and 0 bases at J, with 6 bases between the two ends. Germline-derived CDR1 and CDR2 are SGHAT and FQDESV (reference sequence). Written as DNA, the CDR3 is TGTGCCAGCAGCTTAACGGGTAGCACAGATACGCAGTATTTT. Translation gives CASSLTGSTDTQYF.

The chain links TRBV11-2 to TRBJ2-3; D gene uncertain. The V end lost 1 base, the J end lost 2 bases, and 1 base lay between the germline ends. The CDR3 contains 12 residues. Germline CDR1 and CDR2: SGHAT and FQNNGV. This CDR3 is CASSLATDTQYF. The CDR3 bases are TGTGCCAGCAGCTTAGCCACAGATACGCAGTATTTT.

The V and J genes are TRBV9 and TRBJ2-1; TRBD2 agrees at 14 bases. Germline values: CDR1 SGDLS, CDR2 YYNGEE. Germline trimming cut 3 bases from V and 6 bases from J; bases unmatched to any gene: 11. CDR3 size: 18 residues. The CDR3 nucleotides read TGTGCCAGCAGCGCCGGACTAGCGGGAGGAAGATCTCGCAATGAGCAGTTCTTC. It is translated as CASSAGLAGGRSRNEQFF.

This rearrangement joins TRBV19 to TRBJ2-7; D is ambiguous. The CDR3 extends over 13 amino acids. In germline, CDR1 is LNHDA, CDR2 SQIVND (reference sequence). V lost 3 bases and J 2 bases, leaving 8 bases between the germline ends. CDR3: CASSIGLAYEQYF. CDR3 nucleotides: TGTGCCAGTAGTATCGGCCTAGCCTACGAGCAGTACTTC.

V is TRBV9 and J is TRBJ1-4; no clear D gene. The CDR3 is 15 amino acids. The V gene's germline CDR1 is SGDLS and CDR2 YYNGEE. V lost 3 bases and J 4 bases, leaving 13 bases between the germline ends. DNA of the CDR3: TGTGCCAGCAGCGGAAGAGGGCAGCTTAATGAAAAACTGTTTTTT. Translating gives CASSGRGQLNEKLFF.